This T cell receptor (beta chain) was identified during a study of T cell repertoires in aging, cancer and after chemotherapy. Across the study: The full dataset contained several million TCR reads.

On this clonotype: Its target is unknown.

Germline V gene lookup returns CDR1 GTSNPN and CDR2 SVGIG (reference sequence). Trimming at V came to 3 bases and at J to 4 bases, leaving 6 bases not matched to a gene. The CDR3 is 14 residues long. Study observations and caveats: Median generation probability rose over the chemotherapy interval in each cancer cohort, suggesting rebound thymic output. Age-matched healthy donors had significantly more diverse, less clonal blood TCR repertoires than untreated cancer patients.

The template was genomic DNA from peripheral blood, not RNA. TRB rearrangements spanning V, D and J were amplified using mixed TRB-A/B primers. TCRdb ran MiXCR on the multiplex PCR reads and lists one entry per CDR3 protein. In the table there are 7,000 to 9,000 distinct CDR3 sequences, 35% to 45% of which are singletons. The TCR comes from a human donor with a solid tumor. Material: blood. This sequence joins TRBV30 and TRBJ2-5; TRBD1 matches at 9 bases. The CDR3 region is CAWSDRGGVETQYF. CDR3 bases: TGTGCCTGGAGCGACAGGGGGGGGGTAGAGACCCAGTACTTC.